This T cell receptor beta chain was obtained from a study of cytotoxic CD8 clonotypes in ibrutinib-treated CLL. Across the study: A mean of approximately 260,000 productive templates and just under 95,000 productive rearrangements was obtained per sample.

The study, taken as a whole, reports: Higher circulating CD8+ T-cell counts strongly accompanied higher baseline clonality, above age-matched healthy donors. Under treatment, the uncommon public clonotypes either contracted or remained stable. An increase in clonality occurred at ibrutinib response, followed by a return toward baseline at progression.

The ends lost 2 bases at V and 4 bases at J; junction bases unmatched: 12. CDR1 SGHVS and CDR2 FQNEAQ come from the germline V gene. The CDR3 runs 19 residues. On this clone itself: What it binds is unknown.

TCRdb's copy holds only in-frame clones and misses some; the assay was immunoSEQ multiplex PCR. The table lists approximately 160,000 clones, roughly 88% of them singletons. This chain links TRBV7-8 with TRBJ2-1, with 12 nucleotides matching TRBD2. This TCR derives from a human donor with chronic lymphocytic leukemia. The source was PBMCs, collected at disease progression, from a patient treated with ibrutinib. CDR3 sequence: CASSLSLGGLAGMYNEQFF. The CDR3 DNA follows: TGTGCCAGCAGCTTATCGCTCGGTGGACTAGCGGGGATGTACAATGAGCAGTTCTTC.